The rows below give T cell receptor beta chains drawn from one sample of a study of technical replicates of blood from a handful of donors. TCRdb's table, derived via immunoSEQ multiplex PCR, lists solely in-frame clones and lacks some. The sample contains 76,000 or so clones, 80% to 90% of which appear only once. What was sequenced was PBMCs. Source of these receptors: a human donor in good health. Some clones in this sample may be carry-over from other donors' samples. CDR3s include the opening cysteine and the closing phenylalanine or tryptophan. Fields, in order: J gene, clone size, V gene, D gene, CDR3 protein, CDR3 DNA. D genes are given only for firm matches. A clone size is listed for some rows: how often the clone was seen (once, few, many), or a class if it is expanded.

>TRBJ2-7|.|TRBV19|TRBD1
CASSADRGMPYEQYF
TGTGCCAGTAGTGCAGACAGGGGGATGCCCTACGAGCAGTACTTC
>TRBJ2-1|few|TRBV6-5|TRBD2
CASERATAGVGEQFF
TGTGCCAGCGAACGAGCCACAGCGGGAGTTGGGGAGCAGTTCTTC
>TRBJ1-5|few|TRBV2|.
CASSREGASNQPQHF
TGTGCCAGCAGTCGGGAGGGTGCAAGCAATCAGCCCCAGCATTTT
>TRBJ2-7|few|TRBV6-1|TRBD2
CASDSTSGAYEQYF
TGTGCCAGCGATTCGACTAGCGGTGCCTACGAGCAGTACTTC
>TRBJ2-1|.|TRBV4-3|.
CASSQALENEQFF
TGCGCCAGCAGCCAAGCCTTAGAGAATGAGCAGTTCTTC
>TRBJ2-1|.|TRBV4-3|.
CASSQDFSVASSYNEQFF
TGCGCCAGCAGCCAAGATTTTTCCGTGGCTTCCTCCTACAATGAGCAGTTCTTC
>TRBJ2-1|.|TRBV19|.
CASSRGGPPYNEQFF
TGTGCCAGTAGTAGAGGCGGGCCTCCCTACAATGAGCAGTTCTTC
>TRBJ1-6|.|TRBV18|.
CASSQGLDSPLHF
TGTGCCAGCTCACAGGGGTTGGATTCACCCCTCCACTTT
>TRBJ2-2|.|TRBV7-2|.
CASSLGHPPGGELFF
TGTGCCAGCAGCTTGGGACACCCCCCCGGGGGGGAGCTGTTTTTT
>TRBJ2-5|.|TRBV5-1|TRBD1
CASSLNRGLPGETQYF
TGCGCCAGCAGCTTAAACAGGGGTTTGCCCGGAGAGACCCAGTACTTC
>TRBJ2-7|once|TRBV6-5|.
CASRQGQSTSYEQYF
TGTGCCAGCAGACAAGGACAGTCAACCTCCTACGAGCAGTACTTC
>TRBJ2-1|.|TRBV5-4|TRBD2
CASSLRTSGGERQFF
TGTGCCAGCAGCCTGAGGACTAGCGGGGGGGAGCGGCAGTTCTTC
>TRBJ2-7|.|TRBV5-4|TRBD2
CASSLKQRGSSYEQYF
TGTGCCAGCAGCTTGAAGCAGCGGGGTAGCTCCTACGAGCAGTACTTC
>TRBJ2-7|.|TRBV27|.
CASSPSLGAGSLYEQYF
TGTGCCAGCAGTCCGAGCTTAGGGGCGGGATCACTCTACGAGCAGTACTTC
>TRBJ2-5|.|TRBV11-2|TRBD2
CASSSTTSGSKTQYF
TGTGCCAGCAGCTCAACGACTAGCGGGAGTAAGACCCAGTACTTC
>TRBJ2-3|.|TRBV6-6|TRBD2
CASAMRGSGTDTQYF
TGTGCCAGCGCCATGCGGGGGTCAGGCACAGATACGCAGTATTTT
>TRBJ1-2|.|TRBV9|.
CASSVAGDERYGYTF
TGTGCCAGCAGCGTAGCAGGGGATGAGCGCTATGGCTACACCTTC
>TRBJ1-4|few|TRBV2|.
CASKGTVNEKLFF
TGTGCCAGCAAGGGGACTGTGAATGAAAAACTGTTTTTT
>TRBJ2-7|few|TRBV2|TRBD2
CASRGLAGPYEQYF
TGTGCCAGCAGAGGACTAGCGGGCCCCTACGAGCAGTACTTC
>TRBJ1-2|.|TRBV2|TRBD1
CASSDGPGQSYGYTF
TGTGCCAGCAGTGATGGCCCGGGACAGTCGTATGGCTACACCTTC
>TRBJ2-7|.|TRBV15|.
CATSRVRQPPHEQYF
TGTGCCACCAGCAGAGTCAGACAGCCGCCCCACGAGCAGTACTTC
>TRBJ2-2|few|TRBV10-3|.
CATRQGNTGELFF
TGTGCCACCCGCCAGGGGAACACCGGGGAGCTGTTTTTT
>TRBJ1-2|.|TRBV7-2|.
CASSLDYRGIYGYTF
TGTGCCAGCAGCTTAGATTACCGGGGAATCTATGGCTACACCTTC
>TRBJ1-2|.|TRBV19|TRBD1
CASSLPGQGARYSYTF
TGTGCCAGTAGTCTTCCGGGACAGGGGGCTCGCTATAGCTACACCTTC
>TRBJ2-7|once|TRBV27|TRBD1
CASSSQPGQGYEQYF
TGTGCCAGCAGTTCGCAACCGGGACAGGGCTACGAGCAGTACTTC
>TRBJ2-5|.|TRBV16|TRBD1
CASSAGQGRQETQYF
TGTGCCAGCAGCGCAGGACAGGGGCGCCAAGAGACCCAGTACTTC
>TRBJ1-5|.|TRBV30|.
CAWSVNGRDNQPQHF
TGTGCCTGGAGTGTAAATGGCAGGGATAATCAGCCCCAGCATTTT
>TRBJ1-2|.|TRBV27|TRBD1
CASSSDRGRFNGYTF
TGTGCCAGCAGTTCCGACAGGGGGCGATTCAATGGCTACACCTTC
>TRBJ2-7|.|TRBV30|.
CAWNAPGVSYEQYF
TGTGCCTGGAACGCACCAGGGGTCTCCTACGAGCAGTACTTC
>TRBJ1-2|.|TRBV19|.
CASSITPPRGYTF
TGTGCCAGTAGTATAACTCCCCCTCGAGGCTACACCTTC
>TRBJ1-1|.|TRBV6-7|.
CASSQGTPNTEAFF
TGTGCCAGCAGCCAGGGTACACCGAACACTGAAGCTTTCTTT
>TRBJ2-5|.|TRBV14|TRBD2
CASSQVLGLERETQYF
TGTGCCAGCAGCCAAGTTCTGGGACTAGAAAGAGAGACCCAGTACTTC
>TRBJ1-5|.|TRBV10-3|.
CAISESGRNQPQHF
TGTGCCATCAGTGAGTCAGGGAGGAATCAGCCCCAGCATTTT
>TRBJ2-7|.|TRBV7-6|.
CASSLERGPAYEQYF
TGTGCCAGCAGCTTAGAAAGGGGCCCGGCCTACGAGCAGTACTTC
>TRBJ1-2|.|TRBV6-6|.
CASLAGGSNYGYTF
TGTGCCAGTCTGGCGGGGGGTAGTAACTATGGCTACACCTTC
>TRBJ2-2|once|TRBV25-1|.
CASSESMAGFGELFF
TGTGCCAGCAGTGAAAGTATGGCAGGGTTCGGGGAGCTGTTTTTT
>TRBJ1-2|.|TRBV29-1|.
CSVGENYGYTF
TGCAGCGTCGGGGAAAACTATGGCTACACCTTC